Each of the 24 T cell receptor beta chains below was sequenced from the same sample in a study of CD8 T cells in ankylosing spondylitis. TCRdb used MiXCR to reprocess the 5' RACE reads, holding one entry per CDR3 protein. The sample includes 250,000 to 350,000 distinct CDR3 sequences, around 21% seen only once; the top ten take approximately 3.7%. Sequences were obtained from blood, either unsorted or a sorted T cell fraction (not recorded which). The source of these receptors is a female donor with ankylosing spondylitis or in good health (not recorded which).

This sequence joins TRBV3-1 and TRBJ2-1; D is uncertain. Per germline, CDR1 LGHDT and CDR2 YNNKEL (reference sequence). V lost 0 bases and J 2 bases, leaving 11 bases between the germline ends. The CDR3 extends over 16 amino acids. CDR3 sequence reads: CASSQDVGNPYNEQFF. The CDR3 nucleotides are TGTGCCAGCAGCCAAGATGTAGGTAACCCCTACAATGAGCAGTTCTTC.

The chain couples TRBV9 to TRBJ1-2; D is possibly TRBD1 (5 bases). The CDR3 extends over 14 amino acids. Trimming took off 0 bases at V and 5 bases at J, with 11 bases between the two ends. Germline CDR1 is SGDLS and CDR2 is YYNGEE. The CDR3 reads CASSVDNRMYGYTF. CDR3 DNA: TGTGCCAGCAGCGTAGACAACAGGATGTATGGCTACACCTTC. The full variable domain, completed using reference TRBV9 and TRBJ1-2, is DSGVTQTPKHLITATGQRVTLRCSPRSGDLSVYWYQQSLDQGLQFLIQYYNGEERAKGNILERFSAQQFPDLHSELNLSSLELGDSALYFCASSVDNRMYGYTFGSGTRLTVV.

V and J are TRBV20-1 and TRBJ2-1; 9 positions agree with TRBD2. V lost 4 bases to trimming and J lost 3 bases; unmatched junction nucleotides: 7. Germline lookup yields CDR1 DFQATT and CDR2 SNEGSKA (reference sequence). The CDR3 extends over 15 amino acids. This CDR3 is CSANTAGGIYNEQFF. CDR3 nucleotides: TGCAGTGCTAATACAGCGGGAGGAATCTACAATGAGCAGTTCTTC.

The rearrangement uses TRBV9 and TRBJ2-7, with D hard to call. This CDR3 contains 14 residues. CDR1 SGDLS and CDR2 YYNGEE come from the germline V gene. With 2 bases removed from V and 2 bases from J, the gap between germline ends came to 11 bases. The CDR3 reads CASSVRLEPYEQYF. DNA of the CDR3: TGTGCCAGCAGCGTGAGACTCGAACCCTACGAGCAGTACTTC.

The J gene is TRBJ1-1, the V gene TRBV18, with D unclear. Deletions cut 6 bases from V and 7 bases from J, with 15 bases between. The CDR3 is made up of 13 amino acids. Germline CDR1 KGHSH, CDR2 LQKENI. CDR3 DNA sequence: TGTGCCAGCTCCCCCTCATTGGGCGGTGAAGCTTTCTTT. Residues: CASSPSLGGEAFF.

The rearrangement uses TRBV29-1 and TRBJ1-4, with 7 bases fitting TRBD1. Germline V gene sequence: CDR1 SQVTM, CDR2 ANQGSEA. The CDR3 runs to 12 residues. V lost 7 bases, J lost 5 bases, and 4 bases stayed unmatched. The DNA of the CDR3 is TGCAGCGGGGGACAGACAAATGAAAAACTGTTTTTT. Translation gives CSGGQTNEKLFF.

The chain recombines TRBV6-2 or TRBV6-3 with TRBJ1-1; D is unclear. Per the germline V gene, CDR1 is MNHEY and CDR2 is SVGEGT. Trimming pared 5 bases from V and 0 bases from J, leaving 10 bases between. The CDR3 runs to 14 residues. The CDR3 DNA follows: TGTGCCAGCAGTCGGTCCGCCATGAACACTGAAGCTTTCTTT. Its protein product is CASSRSAMNTEAFF.

This chain links TRBV3-1 with TRBJ2-1, with D possibly being TRBD2 (6 bases). CDR3 length: 13 amino acids. The germline CDR1 and CDR2 sequences are LGHDT and YNNKEL (reference sequence). Trimming took off 6 bases at V and 8 bases at J, with 14 bases between the two ends. CDR3 sequence (DNA): TGTGCCAGCAGAACCCAGCCGGGGGATGAGCAGTTCTTC. It is translated as CASRTQPGDEQFF.

This clonotype was counted many times. The chain is built from TRBV29-1 and TRBJ2-1; 9 bases match TRBD2. Trimming took 4 bases from V and 9 from J; bases not matched to a gene: 4. The CDR3 is made up of 12 amino acids. CDR1 and CDR2 from the germline V gene are SQVTM and ANQGSEA. Here the CDR3 DNA reads TGCAGCGTTGGAGCGGGAGGAGGTGAGCAGTTCTTC. This gives the protein CSVGAGGGEQFF.

The chain recombines TRBV20-1 with TRBJ2-3; 8 nucleotides align to TRBD2. The CDR3 length is 17 residues. Germline V CDR1 and CDR2: DFQATT, SNEGSKA (reference sequence). J lost 1 base, V lost 3 bases, and 12 bases had no gene match. The CDR3 sequence is CSASRLLAGFGTDTQYF. The CDR3 nucleotides read TGCAGTGCTAGCCGCCTCCTAGCGGGTTTTGGCACAGATACGCAGTATTTT.

The chain links TRBV9 to TRBJ2-7, with 10 bases that match TRBD2. The CDR3 length is 15 residues. V dropped 3 bases and J dropped 3; count of bases not matched to a gene: 6. CDR1 and CDR2 from the germline V gene are SGDLS and YYNGEE. CDR3 protein: CASSGASGSYYEQYF. The CDR3 nucleotides are TGTGCCAGCAGCGGGGCTAGCGGGAGTTACTACGAGCAGTACTTC.

The chain uses TRBV4-3 and TRBJ2-5, with 8 bases that match TRBD2. Trimming at V came to 4 bases and at J to 4 bases, leaving 14 bases not matched to a gene. Germline V gene lookup returns CDR1 LGHNA and CDR2 YSLEER. The CDR3 is 17 residues long. In DNA form, the CDR3 reads TGCGCCAGCAGCCCCCCGGGAGGGCGGGAGGAGAGAGAGACCCAGTACTTC. This codes for CASSPPGGREERETQYF.

The chain combines TRBV5-6 with TRBJ2-6; tentatively, D is TRBD2 (5 bases). The CDR3 contains 16 residues. Trimming took off 0 bases at V and 2 bases at J, with 9 bases between the two ends. Germline CDR1 and CDR2: SGHDT and YYEEEE. This CDR3 reads CASSLVSGAGANVLTF. CDR3 sequence (DNA): TGTGCCAGCAGCTTGGTTTCCGGGGCTGGGGCCAACGTCCTGACTTTC.

This clonotype was found a few times. The chain combines TRBV12-3 or TRBV12-4 with TRBJ1-3; no definite D call. The CDR3 runs 16 residues. Trimming pared 3 bases from V and 2 bases from J, leaving 14 bases between. CDR3 sequence (DNA): TGTGCCAGCAGTTTTGTCCCCTCACGACCTGGAAACACCATATATTTT. It codes for CASSFVPSRPGNTIYF.

This clonotype appeared a few times. The DNA for the CDR3 is TGTGCCATCGGGACAGCCTCCTACGAGCAGTACTTC. Amino acid sequence: CAIGTASYEQYF. The rearrangement uses TRBV10-3 and TRBJ2-7, with 7 bases matching TRBD1. CDR1 and CDR2 from the germline V gene are ENHRY and SYGVKD. This CDR3 is built from 12 residues. Germline trimming cut 8 bases from V and 0 bases from J; bases unmatched to any gene: 1.

The J gene is TRBJ2-3, the V gene TRBV6-4, with 8 bases that match TRBD2. Germline V gene sequence: CDR1 MRHNA, CDR2 SNTAGT. The CDR3 consists of 16 residues. J was trimmed by 1 base and V by 3 bases; bases with no gene match: 6. CDR3 DNA sequence: TGTGCCAGCAGTGAACAACGAGCGGGAGGCACAGATACGCAGTATTTT. Translated, it gives CASSEQRAGGTDTQYF.

In the case of this clonotype: A junction end diverges from the germline sequence, so it may reflect a read error. The V gene is TRBV11-3, the J gene TRBJ2-3; 13 bases align to TRBD2. Per germline, CDR1 SGHNT and CDR2 YENEEA. This CDR3 is 13 amino acids long. The CDR3 DNA is TGCGGAACTAGCGGGAGGGCCCTAGACACGCAGTATTTT. Protein: CGTSGRALDTQYF.

This clonotype came up a few times. The chain carries TRBV6-2 or TRBV6-3 and TRBJ2-3; 9 bases map to TRBD2. CDR1 is MNHEY, CDR2 SVGEGT, per germline. The CDR3 has 14 residues. The J segment lost 8 bases and the V segment lost 6 bases, leaving 9 bases of the junction unmatched. CDR3 region: CASSDSGRMVTQYF. Written as DNA, the CDR3 is TGTGCCAGCAGCGATAGCGGGAGAATGGTTACGCAGTATTTT.

The genes are TRBV11-1 and TRBJ2-7; D could derive from TRBD1 or TRBD2 (5 bases each). The V end lost 8 bases, the J end lost 1 base, and 12 bases lay between the germline ends. This CDR3 has 13 amino acids. Germline V gene sequence: CDR1 SGHAT, CDR2 FQDESV (reference sequence). The CDR3 spells CASSRDPSYEQYF. In DNA, the CDR3 is TGTGCCAGCTCCCGGGACCCATCCTACGAGCAGTACTTC.

The chain combines TRBV5-1 with TRBJ2-1, with D perhaps matching TRBD2 (6 bases). V lost 4 bases and J lost 5, with 13 bases in between. This CDR3 comprises 14 residues. CDR1 is SGHRS, CDR2 YFSETQ, per germline. CDR3 nucleotide sequence: TGCGCCAGCAGCGGAGGGGTTTTCGACAATGAGCAGTTCTTC. This encodes CASSGGVFDNEQFF.

This clonotype was seen a handful of times. V and J are TRBV12-3 or TRBV12-4 and TRBJ2-1; TRBD2 might be the D (6 bases). The CDR3 length is 13 residues. V dropped 5 bases and J dropped 6 bases, with 11 bases sitting between them. CDR3 loop: CASSPGVFNEQFF. Here the CDR3 DNA reads TGTGCCAGCAGTCCGGGAGTATTCAATGAGCAGTTCTTC.

The chain combines TRBV20-1 with TRBJ2-3; 11 bases fit TRBD2. CDR3 size: 14 residues. Germline loops: CDR1 DFQATT, CDR2 SNEGSKA (reference sequence). The V and J ends lost 6 bases and 4 bases, in that order; junction bases with no gene match: 6. In nucleotides, the CDR3 is TGCAGTGCACAAGGACTAGCGGGCCCAGATACGCAGTATTTT. Encoded protein: CSAQGLAGPDTQYF.

This clonotype was seen a few times. V usage is TRBV12-3 or TRBV12-4 and J usage is TRBJ2-2; 8 nucleotides match TRBD2. V lost 3 bases to trimming and J lost 8 bases; unmatched junction nucleotides: 11. This CDR3 has 16 amino acids. For the CDR3, the DNA is TGTGCCAGCAGTTTCAGCCTAACGGGAGGGGTGGGGGAGCTGTTTTTT. Translated, it gives CASSFSLTGGVGELFF.

There are many counts of this clonotype. This chain uses TRBV12-3 or TRBV12-4 with TRBJ2-3, with unresolved D. Trimming pared 6 bases from V and 3 bases from J, leaving 4 bases between. The CDR3 runs 11 residues. Here the CDR3 DNA reads TGTGCCAGCAGGCAGACAGATACGCAGTATTTT. Protein sequence: CASRQTDTQYF.